The following is a TCR beta chain sequence with its context. These data are taken from a study of blood T cell repertoires in COVID-19. CDR1 and CDR2 (germline): LNHDA, SQIVND (reference sequence). Trimming took 0 bases from V and 3 from J, leaving 14 bases between them. The CDR3 is 16 residues long. Libraries were prepared by immunoSEQ multiplex PCR; TCRdb keeps only in-frame clonotypes and omits some of them. The sample shows around 370,000 clones, around 87% of them seen only once. The clonotype comes from a woman aged 50 to 60 with COVID-19, enrolled during active disease. Material: peripheral blood. The rearrangement links TRBV19 to TRBJ1-2, with a possible D match to TRBD1 (5 bases). CDR3 in amino acids: CASSIDWAGLDYGYTF. For the CDR3, the DNA is TGTGCCAGTAGTATAGATTGGGCAGGGTTGGACTATGGCTACACCTTC.